Presented here are 7 T cell receptor beta chains from one specimen sequenced in a study of lung T cells in sarcoidosis with Löfgren's syndrome. TCRdb re-analysed the reads in MiXCR, keeping a single row per CDR3 protein. The sample carries around 21,000 distinct CDR3 sequences, about 20% recorded once. Sequencing was done on a sample of CD4+ T cells from PBMCs. Receptor source: a human donor with sarcoidosis (Löfgren's syndrome or another form), or a control subject (not recorded which).

This clonotype was counted many times. This chain uses TRBV7-2 with TRBJ2-3; perhaps TRBD2 as D (7 bases). CDR1 and CDR2 from the germline V gene are SGHTA and FQGNSA. Trimming removed 2 bases at V and 0 bases at J, with 15 bases between. The CDR3 runs 17 residues. As DNA, the CDR3 is TGTGCCAGCAGCTTAAGAGGGGGGGCTGCTAGCACAGATACGCAGTATTTT. Protein sequence: CASSLRGGAASTDTQYF. Variable domain in full (rest from reference TRBV7-2 and TRBJ2-3): GAGVSQSPSNKVTEKGKDVELRCDPISGHTALYWYRQSLGQGLEFLIYFQGNSAPDKSGLPSDRFSAERTGGSVSTLTIQRTQQEDSAVYLCASSLRGGAASTDTQYFGPGTRLTVL.

On this clonotype: It is likely a read error, because the conserved phenylalanine at the end of the CDR3 is missing. The chain recombines TRBV6-1 with TRBJ2-7; no clear D gene. Germline loops: CDR1 MNHNS, CDR2 SASEGT. This CDR3 region has 15 residues. Trimming shortened V by 5 bases and J by 3 bases, and 17 bases separated the two germline ends. CDR3 sequence reads: CASSKGMPPLYEQYS. The CDR3 DNA sequence: TGTGCCAGCAGTAAGGGAATGCCCCCCCTCTACGAGCAGTACTCC.

Notes on this clonotype: This could be a read error, since a much larger clone is one nucleotide away. The chain is built from TRBV3-1 and TRBJ1-2; D gene ambiguous. This CDR3 has 15 residues. V shed 3 bases and J shed 6 bases, with 17 bases lying between them. The germline V gene encodes CDR1 LGHDT and CDR2 YNNKEL (reference sequence). The CDR3 protein is CASSQSSSRSHGYTF. CDR3 nucleotide sequence: TGTGCCAGCAGCCAGTCCAGCTCCCGATCGCATGGCTACACCTTC.

This clonotype was seen repeatedly, ten times or more. The chain is built from TRBV13 and TRBJ2-3; 7 positions match TRBD2. The CDR3 is 16 amino acids. Germline V gives CDR1 PRHDT, CDR2 FYEKMQ (reference sequence). V was clipped by 0 bases and J by 2 bases; unmatched bases: 5. This chain's CDR3 is CASSLGPAGLTDTQYF. For the CDR3, the DNA is TGTGCCAGCAGCTTAGGCCCAGCGGGGCTCACAGATACGCAGTATTTT.

Many counts were recorded for this clonotype. The V gene is TRBV3-1, the J gene TRBJ1-5, with D unclear. Germline CDR1 LGHDT, CDR2 YNNKEL (reference sequence). Trimming took 1 base from V and 9 from J, leaving 16 bases between them. CDR3 size: 15 residues. CDR3 protein: CASSQGRIRNSPQHF. The CDR3 coding sequence is TGTGCCAGCAGCCAAGGTCGGATTCGCAATTCGCCCCAGCATTTT.

In this sample, this clonotype turned up many times. The chain has TRBV12-5 and TRBJ2-1; TRBD1 matches at 9 bases. The ends lost 5 bases at V and 5 bases at J; junction bases unmatched: 7. The CDR3 spans 15 residues. Per germline, CDR1 LGHNT and CDR2 FRNRAP. In nucleotides, the CDR3 is TGTGCTAGTGGTCCTGGACAGGGGAACAACAATGAGCAGTTCTTC. Residues: CASGPGQGNNNEQFF.

This clonotype was observed many times. The chain uses TRBV12-3 or TRBV12-4 and TRBJ1-5; TRBD1 is a possible D gene (5 bases). V lost 5 bases to trimming and J lost 5 bases, with 16 bases between them. The CDR3 is 15 residues long. This CDR3 is CASSPGTGWDQPQHF. CDR3 coding DNA: TGTGCCAGCAGTCCCGGGACGGGTTGGGATCAGCCCCAGCATTTT.